This entry concerns a single T cell receptor (beta chain). The target of this receptor is not known. Nothing much larger sits one base from this clone, and base qualities are not available. The cohort was made up of 650 to 700 healthy bone marrow donors. All cohort members were sampled while nominally healthy, although unrecorded immune exposures were likely present. The donor was CMV seropositive and was included in the group of some 290 seropositive cohort members. Each donor provided a peripheral blood sample, and peripheral blood mononuclear cells were used for TCR beta sequencing. The Qiagen DNeasy Blood Extraction Kit was used to extract genomic DNA from the blood cell samples. This sample is drawn from a study of cytomegalovirus exposure and HLA in healthy donors (dated by TCRdb to about 2017). Turning to the overall study: An earlier analysis of approximately 640 of the donors reported 250 to 350 Gb of sequence data and around 120 million unique TCR beta sequences from about 179 million T cells. An early release covering 500 to 750 HLA-typed donors comprised 300 to 350 gigabases of sequencing data and around 86 million unique TCR sequences. Of the approximately 400 genotyped donors, approximately 80% fell in the genetic ancestry cluster associated with self-reported Caucasian donors. The study aimed to test whether cataloging public T cell receptors could reveal signatures of past pathogen exposure. The T cell repertoires of 670 or so subjects were profiled by immunosequencing and related to cytomegalovirus serostatus. In addition to the first cohort of 666 subjects, a separate validation cohort of 130 or so different subjects was used. To predict cytomegalovirus infection status, the study brought together high-throughput TCR immunosequencing, statistical association of individual TCRs with disease status, and machine learning. A later analysis re-analyzed previously published TCR beta repertoires from 650 to 800 donors and added high-resolution HLA genotyping to study TCR occurrence patterns. Rather than drawing on any new phenotypic data, the later analysis identified candidate immune exposures from TCR beta sequences and the way those sequences occurred across donors. An earlier analysis of some 500 of the donors applied high-throughput TCR beta sequencing to assess whether each TCR beta V gene segment acted as functional or pseudogenic. Donor age, sex, ethnicity and CMV serostatus were collected together with the repertoire data. In a later genetic analysis, genome-wide SNP genotypes for about 60% of the 666 donors were used, and that subset was treated as a discovery cohort. All discovery cohort repertoires had been generated on a single sequencing platform. HLA typing included class I and class II loci at four-digit resolution. The number of typed donors differed by locus: roughly 620-640 for A, B, C, DRB1 and DQB1; 522 for DQA1; about 600 for DPA1; and approximately 450 for DPB1. Several DR-DQ haplotypes were handled as single units for association and clustering because linkage in the cohort was strong. Among some 410 genotyped donors of the cohort, an average of about 240,000 unique TCR beta nucleotide sequences were sequenced per donor, roughly a sixth of them non-productive.

Libraries came from the immunoSEQ multiplex PCR assay. The multiplex PCR relied on a mix of 60 forward primers for TCR Vbeta segments and 13 reverse primers for TCR Jbeta segments. The CDR3 region of rearranged TCR beta genes was amplified from genomic DNA by a multiplex PCR assay. The Illumina HiSeq System was used to sequence the amplified TCR beta libraries as 87-base-pair reads. Concerning the study's data processing: A later analysis counted tens of millions of unique TCR beta chains across the 600 to 850 repertoires, and some 12 million of these chains were shared by at least two donors. Raw reads were error-corrected and collapsed into unique sequences by a nearest-neighbor algorithm in which closely related sequences were merged to remove PCR and sequencing errors. To assign V, D and J gene segments, CDR3 sequences were aligned to IMGT reference sequences. For a sequence to be retained, a match of at least six nucleotides to both a V gene segment and a J gene segment was required. A rearrangement counted as productive if the CDR3 had no stop codons and remained in frame with V and J, and every other rearrangement counted as non-productive. Following IMGT convention, CDR3 was defined as the stretch from the second conserved V-encoded cysteine to the conserved J-encoded phenylalanine. The earlier analysis of 550 to 650 of the donors excluded any sequence lacking an unambiguous match to a single V gene segment. An earlier analysis of 500 to 600 of the donors classified V segments as functional when productive rearrangements were above 56.7% and as segregating when the standard deviation between donors was above 5%. To diagnose cytomegalovirus status from the catalog of TCR beta chain sequences, a statistical classification framework was built. In a later analysis, TCR nucleotide sequences were compared against IMGT/GENE-DB human TR gene sequences so that V and J genes could be assigned. The TCRdist pipeline was used in a later analysis to assign CDR3 sequences and most-parsimonious VDJ recombination scenarios. In a later analysis, each TCR beta chain was defined by its CDR3 amino acid sequence together with its V-gene family, and reads lacking a unique V-gene family were excluded. In a later analysis, nearly 600 highly shared, low-generation-probability nucleotide sequences were removed to address suspected cross-contamination and a sequencing artifact. For each public chain, a later analysis derived a clonal expansion index from normalized ranks of inferred template counts within each repertoire. Generation probabilities in a later analysis came from a VDJ recombination model fitted to out-of-frame rearrangements, and those results were checked against IGoR. Hypergeometric tests were used in a later analysis to score TCR-TCR, TCR-HLA and TCR-CMV co-occurrence, with a repertoire-size bias correction applied to the TCR pairs. False discovery rates were estimated in a later analysis by permuting HLA or CMV assignments 20 times. In a later analysis, co-occurring TCRs were grouped using DBSCAN, with TCRdist sequence similarity added in when clustering inside HLA-allele-positive subsets. For co-occurrence clustering, repertoires with fewer than 30,000 or more than 120,000 public chains were excluded, along with roughly 5 repertoires with anomalous nucleotide sharing. The clones in this table, taken by TCRdb from immuneACCESS, are in-frame only. Not every clone is retained; where verified, under half of the shortfall comes from an unresolved V gene, and the cause of the rest is unknown. From that table come the V and J calls and clone size; the DNA was used to work out D and trimming. Across this sample there are more than 95,000 clones, with around 75% seen only once. The ten largest account for 7.5% to 9.5% of the sample.

The germline V gene (reference sequence) gives CDR1 as GTSNPN and CDR2 as SVGIG. Taken from cysteine to phenylalanine, the CDR3 has 12 residues. CDR3 DNA only is kept here, 36 bases in frame from base 1. V is cut by 4 bases and J by 2 bases, and the space between the germline ends is 8 bases. General findings and caveats noted by the study authors: Roughly uniform sequencing depth across donors was assumed in presence/absence analyses, although this assumption may not hold. In a later analysis, HLA-associated TCR beta chains showed more clonal expansion and lower generation probabilities than non-associated chains that were equally common. Some IMGT-functional V segments, including TRBV6-2 and TRBV6-3, could not be told apart with the 87-base-pair reads, so those segments were excluded. V-gene and J-gene trimming of TCR beta chains was associated with a missense DCLRE1C variant in a later genetic analysis, and the association was replicated in an independent cohort. In vitro tests confirmed that a few of the cytomegalovirus-associated TCR beta chains recognize cytomegalovirus antigens. A later genetic analysis reported fewer N-insertions in productive TCRs among donors in an Asian-associated ancestry cluster than the roughly 700-donor mean. A further reported finding was that TCR beta sequences accurately predicted the HLA-A and HLA-B alleles for most subjects in the first cohort. A later analysis reported that several top co-occurrence clusters appeared linked to parvovirus B19, influenza, CMV and Epstein-Barr virus. In a later analysis, the rate of TCR association differed among HLA loci, with DRB1 alleles having the most associated TCRs and HLA-C alleles having the fewest. At a false discovery rate of 0.05, a later analysis linked under 20,000 TCR beta sequences to specific HLA alleles. Linkage disequilibrium might explain the correlated functional status among segregating V segments, but an unknown experimental factor could not be ruled out. The classifier was reported to diagnose cytomegalovirus status with high specificity and sensitivity in both the original and validation cohorts. According to a later analysis, most CMV-associated TCR beta chains appeared to be HLA-restricted, and the HLA associations seemed to be driven largely by CMV exposure. In the study, 150 to 200 TCR beta chains were listed as associated with cytomegalovirus. Only TCR beta chains were sequenced in this cohort, and the absence of alpha or paired-chain data limited detectable features. In an earlier analysis of more than 500 of the donors, most TCR beta V segments appeared in productive rearrangements about 87% or about 30% of the time, broadly matching IMGT annotations. Because counts were too low, 15 to 20 rarely observed V segments, including chromosome 9 orphons, were excluded from the earlier analysis of 587 of the donors. The only immune exposure information available for the cohort was CMV serostatus. A group of highly shared sequence variants was considered likely to be a technical artifact of the sequencing pipeline. Because some donors lacked HLA typing at each locus, the association tests relied only on the typed subset. The authors suggested that the approach could potentially be generalized to other disease states and immunological phenotypes. Assigning TCR associations to individual alleles was difficult when HLA alleles, especially DR and DQ, strongly co-occurred. Across donors, most TCR sequences were observed very rarely, whereas some public TCRs were present in many individuals.

The clonotype was recovered from a woman in her forties or fifties in good health and CMV-seropositive. Sequenced sample: PBMCs. The sequence links TRBV30 to TRBJ1-2; no D gene call is confident. This receptor carries the CDR3 CAWNKPNYGYTF. The base sequence is TGTGCCTGGAATAAGCCGAACTATGGCTACACCTTC.